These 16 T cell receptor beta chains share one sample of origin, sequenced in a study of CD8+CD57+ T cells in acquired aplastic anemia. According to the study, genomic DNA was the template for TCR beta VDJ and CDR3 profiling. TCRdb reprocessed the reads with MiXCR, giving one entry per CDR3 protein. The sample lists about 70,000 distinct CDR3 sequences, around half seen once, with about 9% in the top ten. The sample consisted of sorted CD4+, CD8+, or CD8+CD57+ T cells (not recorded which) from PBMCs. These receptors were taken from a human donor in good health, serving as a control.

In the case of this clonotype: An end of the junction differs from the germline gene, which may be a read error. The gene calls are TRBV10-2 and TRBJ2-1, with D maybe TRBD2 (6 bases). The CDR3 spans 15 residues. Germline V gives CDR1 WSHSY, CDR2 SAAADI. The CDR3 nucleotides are TGTGCCAGCAGCCTAGCCACACTGGGCGGGGCTTCGTGGTTCTTC. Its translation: CASSLATLGGASWFF.

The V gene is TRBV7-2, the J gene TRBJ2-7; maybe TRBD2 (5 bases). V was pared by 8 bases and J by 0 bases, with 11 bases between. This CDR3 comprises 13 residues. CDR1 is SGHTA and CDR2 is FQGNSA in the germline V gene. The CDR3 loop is CASGEMSSYEQYF. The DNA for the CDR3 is TGTGCCAGCGGGGAGATGAGCTCCTACGAGCAGTACTTC.

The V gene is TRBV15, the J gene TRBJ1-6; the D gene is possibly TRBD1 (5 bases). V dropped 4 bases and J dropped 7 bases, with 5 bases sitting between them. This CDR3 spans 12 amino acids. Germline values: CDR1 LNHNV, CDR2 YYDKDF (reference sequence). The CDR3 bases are TGTGCCACCAGCAAGGGGAATTCACCCCTCCACTTT. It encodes CATSKGNSPLHF.

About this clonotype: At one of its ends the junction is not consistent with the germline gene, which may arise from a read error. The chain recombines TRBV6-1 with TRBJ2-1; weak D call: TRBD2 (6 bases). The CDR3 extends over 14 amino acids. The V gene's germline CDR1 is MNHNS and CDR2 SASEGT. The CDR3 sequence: CASSEDRLVNGQFF. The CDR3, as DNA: TGTGCCAGCAGTGAAGACCGACTAGTCAATGGGCAGTTCTTC.

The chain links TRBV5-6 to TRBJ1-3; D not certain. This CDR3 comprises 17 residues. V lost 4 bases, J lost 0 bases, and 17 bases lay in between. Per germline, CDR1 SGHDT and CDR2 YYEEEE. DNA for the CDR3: TGTGCCAGCAGCCCGCAGGTTGGCAGCTACTCTGGAAACACCATATATTTT. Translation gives CASSPQVGSYSGNTIYF. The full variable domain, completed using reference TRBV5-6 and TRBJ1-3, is DAGVTQSPTHLIKTRGQQVTLRCSPKSGHDTVSWYQQALGQGPQFIFQYYEEEERQRGNFPDRFSGHQFPNYSSELNVNALLLGDSALYLCASSPQVGSYSGNTIYFGEGSWLTVV.

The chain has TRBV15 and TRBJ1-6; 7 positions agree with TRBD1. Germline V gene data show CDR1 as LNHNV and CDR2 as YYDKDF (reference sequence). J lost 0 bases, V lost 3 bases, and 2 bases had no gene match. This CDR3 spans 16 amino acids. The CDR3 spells CATSRPGGSYNSPLHF. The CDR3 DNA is TGTGCCACCAGCAGGCCAGGGGGCTCCTATAATTCACCCCTCCACTTT.

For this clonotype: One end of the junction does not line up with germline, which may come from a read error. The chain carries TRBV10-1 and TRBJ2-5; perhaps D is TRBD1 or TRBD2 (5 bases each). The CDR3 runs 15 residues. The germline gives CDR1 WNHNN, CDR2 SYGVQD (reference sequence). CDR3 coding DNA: TGTGCCAGCAGTTACGTGTGGGACGGAGGAGAGACCCAGTACTTC. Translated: CASSYVWDGGETQYF.

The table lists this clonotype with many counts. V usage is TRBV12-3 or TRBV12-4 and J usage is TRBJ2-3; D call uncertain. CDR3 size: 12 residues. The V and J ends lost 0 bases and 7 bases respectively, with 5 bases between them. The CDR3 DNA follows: TGTGCCAGCAGTTTAGCAGCAAATACGCAGTATTTT. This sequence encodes CASSLAANTQYF.

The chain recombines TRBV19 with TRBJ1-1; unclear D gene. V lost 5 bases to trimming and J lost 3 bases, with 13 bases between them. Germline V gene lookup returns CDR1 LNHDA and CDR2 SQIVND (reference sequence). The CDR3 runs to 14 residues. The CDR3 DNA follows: TGTGCCAGTAGTCTAGGTCGGACTTACACTGAAGCTTTCTTT. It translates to CASSLGRTYTEAFF.

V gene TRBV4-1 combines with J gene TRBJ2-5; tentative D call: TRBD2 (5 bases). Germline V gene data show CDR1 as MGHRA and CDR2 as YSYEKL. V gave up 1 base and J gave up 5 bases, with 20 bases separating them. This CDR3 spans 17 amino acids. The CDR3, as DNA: TGCGCCAGCAGCCAAGTCCCCGGGGTACTAGATAGGGAGACCCAGTACTTC. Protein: CASSQVPGVLDRETQYF.

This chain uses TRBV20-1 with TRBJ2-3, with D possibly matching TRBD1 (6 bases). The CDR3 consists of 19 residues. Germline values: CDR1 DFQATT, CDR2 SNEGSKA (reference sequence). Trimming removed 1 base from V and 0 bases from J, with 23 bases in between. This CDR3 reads CSARAGRQGPKISTDTQYF. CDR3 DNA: TGCAGTGCTAGAGCCGGAAGGCAGGGGCCCAAAATCAGCACAGATACGCAGTATTTT.

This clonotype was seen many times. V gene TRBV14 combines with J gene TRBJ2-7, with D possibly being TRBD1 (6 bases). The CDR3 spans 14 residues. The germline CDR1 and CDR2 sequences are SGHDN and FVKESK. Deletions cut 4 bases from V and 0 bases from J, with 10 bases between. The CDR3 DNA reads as TGTGCCAGCAGCCTAAGGACAGACTCCTACGAGCAGTACTTC. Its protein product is CASSLRTDSYEQYF.

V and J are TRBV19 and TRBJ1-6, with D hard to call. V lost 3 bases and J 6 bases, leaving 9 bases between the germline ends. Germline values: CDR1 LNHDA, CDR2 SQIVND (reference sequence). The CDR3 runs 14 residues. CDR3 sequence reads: CASSMARGNSPLHF. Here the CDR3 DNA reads TGTGCCAGTAGTATGGCGAGAGGTAATTCACCCCTCCACTTT.

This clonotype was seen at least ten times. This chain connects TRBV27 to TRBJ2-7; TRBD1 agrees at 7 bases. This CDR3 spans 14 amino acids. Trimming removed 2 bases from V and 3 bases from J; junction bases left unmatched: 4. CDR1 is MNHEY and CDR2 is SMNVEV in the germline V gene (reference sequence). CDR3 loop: CASSLQGQIYEQYF. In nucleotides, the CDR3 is TGTGCCAGCAGTTTACAGGGACAGATCTACGAGCAGTACTTC.

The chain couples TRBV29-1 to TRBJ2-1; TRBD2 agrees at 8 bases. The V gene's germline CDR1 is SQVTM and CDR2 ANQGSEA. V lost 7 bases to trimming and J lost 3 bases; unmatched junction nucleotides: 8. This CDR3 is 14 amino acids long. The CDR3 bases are TGCAGCGGCCGGAGCGGGACTAGCTACAATGAGCAGTTCTTC. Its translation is CSGRSGTSYNEQFF.

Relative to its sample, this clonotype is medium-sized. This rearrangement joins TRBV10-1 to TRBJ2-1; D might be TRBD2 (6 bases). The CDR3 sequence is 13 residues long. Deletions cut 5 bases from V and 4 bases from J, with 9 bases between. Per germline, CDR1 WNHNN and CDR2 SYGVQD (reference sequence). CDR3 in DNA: TGCGCCAGCAGTCGCGGGGTATACAATGAGCAGTTCTTC. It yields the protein CASSRGVYNEQFF.